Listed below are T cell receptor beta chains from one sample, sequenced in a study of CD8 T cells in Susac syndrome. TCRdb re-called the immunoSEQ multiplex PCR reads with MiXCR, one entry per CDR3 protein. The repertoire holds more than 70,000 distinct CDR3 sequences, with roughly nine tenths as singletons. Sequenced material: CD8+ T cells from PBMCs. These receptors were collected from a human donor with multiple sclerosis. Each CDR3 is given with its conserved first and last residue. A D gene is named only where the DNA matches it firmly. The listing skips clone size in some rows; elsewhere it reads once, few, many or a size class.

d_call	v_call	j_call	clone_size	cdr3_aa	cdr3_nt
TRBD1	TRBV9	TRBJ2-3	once	CASSVSGTGGNTQYF	TGTGCCAGCAGCGTGTCCGGGACAGGAGGTAATACGCAGTATTTT
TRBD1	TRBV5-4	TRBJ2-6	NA	CASSSGQGHDFSGANVLTF	TGTGCCAGCAGCTCTGGACAGGGTCACGATTTCTCTGGGGCCAACGTCCTGACTTTC
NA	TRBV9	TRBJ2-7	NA	CASSPSIAATYEQYF	TGTGCCAGCAGCCCCTCGATAGCGGCTACCTACGAGCAGTACTTC
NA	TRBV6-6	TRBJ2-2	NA	CASSYVPDTGELFF	TGTGCCAGCAGTTACGTACCAGACACCGGGGAGCTGTTTTTT
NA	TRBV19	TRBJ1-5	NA	CASSIFEGRAGQPQHF	TGTGCCAGTAGTATCTTCGAGGGGAGGGCGGGTCAGCCCCAGCATTTT
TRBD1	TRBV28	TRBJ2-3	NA	CASSLGQGPDTQYF	TGTGCCAGCAGTCTCGGACAGGGCCCAGATACGCAGTATTTT
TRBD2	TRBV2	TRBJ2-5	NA	CASSERAPSGLQTQYF	TGTGCCAGCAGTGAACGGGCGCCTAGCGGACTTCAGACCCAGTACTTC
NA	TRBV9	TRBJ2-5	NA	CASSVSGRHSQETQYF	TGTGCCAGCAGCGTCTCCGGGCGACATAGTCAAGAGACCCAGTACTTC
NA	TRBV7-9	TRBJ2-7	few	CASSLVGAGYEQYF	TGTGCCAGCAGCTTAGTGGGGGCCGGGTACGAGCAGTACTTC
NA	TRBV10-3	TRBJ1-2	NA	CAISDGDNYGYTF	TGTGCCATCAGTGATGGGGACAACTATGGCTACACCTTC
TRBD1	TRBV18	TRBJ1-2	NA	CASSPVGQGDYYGYTF	TGTGCCAGCTCACCCGTGGGACAGGGAGACTACTATGGCTACACCTTC
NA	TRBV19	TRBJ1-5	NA	CASSIGGYQPQHF	TGTGCCAGTAGTATAGGGGGCTATCAGCCCCAGCATTTT
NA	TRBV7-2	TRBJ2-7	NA	CASSPTYSSYEQYF	TGTGCCAGCAGCCCTACTTATAGCTCCTACGAGCAGTACTTC
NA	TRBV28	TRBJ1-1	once	CASSSDGRHNTEAFF	TGTGCCAGCAGCTCCGACGGGAGGCACAACACTGAAGCTTTCTTT
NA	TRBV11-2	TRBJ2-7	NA	CASSLVAITTYEQYF	TGTGCCAGCAGCTTAGTAGCGATTACAACCTACGAGCAGTACTTC
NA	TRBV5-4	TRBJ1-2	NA	CASSQDRPSWGYTF	TGTGCCAGCAGCCAGGACAGACCTAGCTGGGGCTACACCTTC
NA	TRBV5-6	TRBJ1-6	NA	CASSLGGSGSPLHF	TGTGCCAGCAGCCTCGGGGGGAGTGGGTCACCCCTCCACTTT
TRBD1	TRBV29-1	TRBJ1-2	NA	CSASGTANYGYTF	TGCAGCGCATCCGGGACAGCTAACTATGGCTACACCTTC
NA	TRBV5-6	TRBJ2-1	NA	CASSPGTPWDEQFF	TGTGCCAGCAGCCCCGGGACACCATGGGATGAGCAGTTCTTC
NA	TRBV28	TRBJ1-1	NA	CASSLGNSEAFF	TGTGCCAGCAGTTTAGGGAATTCCGAAGCTTTCTTT
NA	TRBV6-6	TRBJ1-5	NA	CASSLADLYSNQPQHF	TGTGCCAGCAGCCTGGCTGATCTTTATAGCAATCAGCCCCAGCATTTT
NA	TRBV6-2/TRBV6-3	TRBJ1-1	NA	CASSSRTDTEAFF	TGTGCCAGCAGTTCCAGGACGGACACTGAAGCTTTCTTT
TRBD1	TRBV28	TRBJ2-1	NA	CASSNRDSYNEQFF	TGTGCCAGCAGTAACCGGGACAGCTACAATGAGCAGTTCTTC
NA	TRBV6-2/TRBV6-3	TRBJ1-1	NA	CASSYSREGTEAFF	TGTGCCAGCAGTTACTCGAGGGAGGGAACTGAAGCTTTCTTT
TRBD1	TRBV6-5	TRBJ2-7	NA	CASSPYGTGTYEQYF	TGTGCCAGCAGTCCCTACGGGACAGGTACCTACGAGCAGTACTTC
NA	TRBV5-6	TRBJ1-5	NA	CASSLGRQPQHF	TGTGCCAGCAGCTTGGGCCGTCAGCCCCAGCATTTT
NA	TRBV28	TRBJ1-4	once	CASSLSPATNEKLFF	TGTGCCAGCAGTTTATCCCCTGCAACTAATGAAAAACTGTTTTTT
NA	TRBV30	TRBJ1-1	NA	CAWSETGNTEAFF	TGTGCCTGGAGTGAGACAGGAAACACTGAAGCTTTCTTT
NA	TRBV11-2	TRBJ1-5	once	CASSSPNQPQHF	TGTGCCAGCAGCTCCCCCAATCAGCCCCAGCATTTT
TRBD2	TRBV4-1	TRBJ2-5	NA	CASSPQSGLAKETQYF	TGCGCCAGCAGCCCCCAAAGCGGACTAGCGAAGGAGACCCAGTACTTC
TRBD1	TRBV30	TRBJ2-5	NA	CAWNLGQGETQYF	TGTGCCTGGAATCTAGGACAGGGAGAGACCCAGTACTTC
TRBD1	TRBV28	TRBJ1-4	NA	CATRDRGDEKLFF	TGTGCCACCAGGGACAGGGGGGATGAAAAACTGTTTTTT
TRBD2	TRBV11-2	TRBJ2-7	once	CASSLYSGSSYEQYF	TGTGCCAGCAGCTTGTATAGCGGGAGCTCCTACGAGCAGTACTTC
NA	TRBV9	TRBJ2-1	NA	CASSVGGNSYNEQFF	TGTGCCAGCAGCGTAGGCGGGAACTCCTACAATGAGCAGTTCTTC
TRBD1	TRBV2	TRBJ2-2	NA	CASSVEGDRGNTGELFF	TGTGCCAGCAGTGTTGAAGGGGACAGGGGCAACACCGGGGAGCTGTTTTTT
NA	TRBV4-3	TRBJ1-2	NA	CASSPDKGRDYGYTF	TGCGCCAGCAGCCCCGATAAAGGCAGGGACTATGGCTACACCTTC
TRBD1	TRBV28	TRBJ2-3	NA	CASDRGRGTDTQYF	TGTGCCAGCGACAGGGGGCGGGGTACAGATACGCAGTATTTT
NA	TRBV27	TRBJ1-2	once	CASGATRYYGYTF	TGTGCCAGCGGGGCCACGAGGTACTATGGCTACACCTTC
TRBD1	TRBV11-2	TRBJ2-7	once	CASSLVQGAYEQYF	TGTGCCAGCAGCTTAGTACAGGGGGCCTACGAGCAGTACTTC
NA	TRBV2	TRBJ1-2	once	CASRALYGYTF	TGTGCCAGCAGAGCCCTTTACGGCTACACCTTC
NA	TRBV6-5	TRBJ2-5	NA	CASSYLDSQETQYF	TGTGCCAGCAGTTACTTGGACAGTCAAGAGACCCAGTACTTC
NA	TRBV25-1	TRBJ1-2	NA	CASSATQMGGYTF	TGTGCCAGCAGTGCTACCCAGATGGGCGGCTACACCTTC
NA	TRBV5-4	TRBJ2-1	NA	CASSYGDGSYNEQFF	TGTGCCAGCAGCTATGGGGACGGATCCTACAATGAGCAGTTCTTC
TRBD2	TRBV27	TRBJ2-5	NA	CARKMGTTWIQETQYF	TGTGCCAGAAAGATGGGGACTACATGGATTCAAGAGACCCAGTACTTC
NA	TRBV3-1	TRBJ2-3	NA	CASGTSDSTDTQYF	TGTGCCAGCGGGACATCGGACAGCACAGATACGCAGTATTTT
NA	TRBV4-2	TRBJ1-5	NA	CASSQGAEGNQPQHF	TGTGCCAGCAGCCAAGGGGCAGAGGGCAATCAGCCCCAGCATTTT
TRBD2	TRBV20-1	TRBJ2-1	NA	CSAATSGAYNEQFF	TGCAGTGCCGCGACTAGCGGGGCTTACAATGAGCAGTTCTTC
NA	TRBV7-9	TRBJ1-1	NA	CASSLVQGMNTEAFF	TGTGCCAGCAGCTTAGTGCAGGGGATGAACACTGAAGCTTTCTTT
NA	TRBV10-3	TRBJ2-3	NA	CAIRQGDTQYF	TGTGCCATCAGACAGGGAGATACGCAGTATTTT
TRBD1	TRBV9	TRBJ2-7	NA	CASSVAAGGSYEQYF	TGTGCCAGCAGCGTAGCCGCAGGGGGCTCCTACGAGCAGTACTTC
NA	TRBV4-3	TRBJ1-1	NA	CASSQFGTAGTEAFF	TGCGCCAGCAGCCAATTCGGGACGGCTGGCACTGAAGCTTTCTTT
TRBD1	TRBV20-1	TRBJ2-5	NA	CSAPRTGRQETQYF	TGCAGTGCACCCAGGACAGGGAGGCAGGAGACCCAGTACTTC
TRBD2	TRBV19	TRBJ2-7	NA	CASSAWTSGTEQYF	TGTGCCAGTAGCGCCTGGACTAGCGGGACTGAGCAGTACTTC
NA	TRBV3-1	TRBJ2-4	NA	CASSQGWGANIQYF	TGTGCCAGCAGCCAAGGTTGGGGGGCTAACATTCAGTACTTC